A single sample is the source of the 15 T cell receptor beta chains below, sequenced in a study of T cell responses to AZD1222 COVID-19 vaccine. Measured with immunoSEQ multiplex PCR; TCRdb has only the in-frame clones, and not every one. This sample has 130,000 to 150,000 clones, with 91% found just once. Sequencing used peripheral blood, obtained on day 0 of AZD1222 vaccination. These receptors were collected from an adult in good health.

V and J are TRBV12-3 or TRBV12-4 and TRBJ1-3, with a possible D match to TRBD1 (5 bases). This CDR3 comprises 13 residues. V was cut by 4 bases and J by 8 bases, with 12 bases left in between. The CDR3 protein is CASSSRQGDTIYF. For the CDR3, the DNA is TGTGCCAGCAGTTCAAGGCAGGGCGACACCATATATTTT.

V gene TRBV2 combines with J gene TRBJ1-5, with 10 bases identical to TRBD1. V was pared by 6 bases and J by 7 bases, with 27 bases of the junction left unmatched. The CDR3 is made up of 21 amino acids. CDR1 is SNHLY, CDR2 FYNNEI, per germline. DNA for the CDR3: TGTGCCAGCAGCCTCACCCAACTCACCGGGACAGGGGTGAGAATCGCCCAGCCCCAGCATTTT. The encoded protein is CASSLTQLTGTGVRIAQPQHF.

On this clone itself: The sample has other DNA sequences that encode this CDR3 too. CDR3 bases: TGTGCCAGCTCACCCCGGGGCTACGAGCAGTACTTC. Its protein product is CASSPRGYEQYF. The genes are TRBV18 and TRBJ2-7, with a weak D call TRBD2 (5 bases). Germline V gene sequence: CDR1 KGHSH, CDR2 LQKENI. V dropped 3 bases and J dropped 3 bases, with 6 bases sitting between them. The CDR3 totals 12 residues. The variable domain in full, completed from reference TRBV18 and TRBJ2-7, reads NAGVMQNPRHLVRRRGQEARLRCSPMKGHSHVYWYRQLPEEGLKFMVYLQKENIIDESGMPKERFSAEFPKEGPSILRIQQVVRGDSAAYFCASSPRGYEQYFGPGTRLTVT.

This clone was seen just once. This sequence joins TRBV4-3 and TRBJ2-3, with D possibly being TRBD1 (5 bases). This CDR3 contains 13 residues. The V and J ends lost 0 bases and 7 bases respectively, with 8 bases between them. CDR1 is LGHNA and CDR2 is YSLEER in the germline V gene. The CDR3 loop reads CASSQDRTNTQYF. The CDR3 region has the DNA TGCGCCAGCAGCCAAGACCGGACAAATACGCAGTATTTT.

The J gene is TRBJ2-7, the V gene TRBV10-3, with TRBD1 matching 7 bases. Trimming cost V 9 bases and J 2 bases; bases outside gene matches: 7. CDR1 is ENHRY and CDR2 is SYGVKD in the germline V gene. CDR3 size: 13 residues. The CDR3 region is CAITGTETYEQYF. CDR3 DNA: TGTGCCATTACCGGGACAGAGACCTACGAGCAGTACTTC.

As DNA, the CDR3 is TGTGCCAGCTCACCAGAACAGAACACAGATACGCAGTATTTT. Encoded protein: CASSPEQNTDTQYF. The genes are TRBV18 and TRBJ2-3; no clear D. Trimming stripped 2 bases from V and 2 bases from J, with 8 bases between. Germline V gene lookup returns CDR1 KGHSH and CDR2 LQKENI. The CDR3 runs to 14 residues.

This chain links TRBV2 with TRBJ2-7; D gene ambiguous. Germline CDR1 reads SNHLY; CDR2 reads FYNNEI. The CDR3 covers 11 residues. V lost 8 bases and J 3 bases, leaving 8 bases between the germline ends. The CDR3 nucleotides read TGTGCCAGCGGCCCCTTCTACGAGCAGTACTTC. It is translated as CASGPFYEQYF.

To note about this clone: Within the sample, other DNA sequences also encode this same CDR3. V gene TRBV7-2 combines with J gene TRBJ2-7; D might be TRBD2 (5 bases). V lost 2 bases and J 0 bases, leaving 8 bases between the germline ends. Germline CDR1 SGHTA, CDR2 FQGNSA. The CDR3 has 14 residues. This CDR3 is CASSLWGASYEQYF. Here the CDR3 DNA reads TGTGCCAGCAGCTTATGGGGAGCCTCCTACGAGCAGTACTTC. Drawing the rest from reference TRBV7-2 and TRBJ2-7, the complete variable domain is GAGVSQSPSNKVTEKGKDVELRCDPISGHTALYWYRQSLGQGLEFLIYFQGNSAPDKSGLPSDRFSAERTGGSVSTLTIQRTQQEDSAVYLCASSLWGASYEQYFGPGTRLTVT.

The chain couples TRBV18 to TRBJ1-4; possible D gene TRBD1, 6 bases. Germline V gene sequence: CDR1 KGHSH, CDR2 LQKENI. CDR3 length equals 14 residues. Trimming stripped 5 bases from V and 4 bases from J, with 11 bases between. DNA for the CDR3: TGTGCCAGCTCATCAGGGGCGGATAATGAAAAACTGTTTTTT. Its protein product is CASSSGADNEKLFF. Drawing the rest from reference TRBV18 and TRBJ1-4, the complete variable domain is NAGVMQNPRHLVRRRGQEARLRCSPMKGHSHVYWYRQLPEEGLKFMVYLQKENIIDESGMPKERFSAEFPKEGPSILRIQQVVRGDSAAYFCASSSGADNEKLFFGSGTQLSVL.

This sequence joins TRBV6-6 and TRBJ2-1; no reliable D call. The CDR3 runs to 12 residues. The germline gives CDR1 MNHNY, CDR2 SVGAGI (reference sequence). The germline V and J ends were trimmed by 0 bases and 11 bases, with 8 bases remaining between them. The DNA for the CDR3 is TGTGCCAGCAGTTACTCGAAAATACAGCAGTTCTTC. Translation: CASSYSKIQQFF.

The genes are TRBV4-3 and TRBJ2-7, with D possibly matching TRBD1 (5 bases). This CDR3 spans 16 amino acids. V was trimmed by 0 bases and J by 5 bases, leaving 17 bases between them. CDR1 is LGHNA, CDR2 YSLEER, per germline. As DNA, the CDR3 is TGCGCCAGCAGCCAAGATCCTCGCAGGGCAAGTCACGAGCAGTACTTC. Amino acid sequence: CASSQDPRRASHEQYF.

V gene TRBV28 combines with J gene TRBJ2-7; weak D call: TRBD1 (5 bases). V was cut by 11 bases and J by 5 bases, with 25 bases left in between. Germline CDR1 is MDHEN and CDR2 is SYDVKM. The CDR3 extends over 15 amino acids. CDR3 in amino acids: CAAPSNRQFFDEQYF. In DNA form, the CDR3 reads TGTGCCGCCCCTAGTAACAGACAGTTTTTCGACGAGCAGTACTTC. Full variable domain (outside the CDR3, taken from reference TRBV28 and TRBJ2-7): DVKVTQSSRYLVKRTGEKVFLECVQDMDHENMFWYRQDPGLGLRLIYFSYDVKMKEKGDIPEGYSVSREKKERFSLILESASTNQTSMYLCAAPSNRQFFDEQYFGPGTRLTVT.

This sequence joins TRBV7-9 and TRBJ2-7; D uncertain. Germline CDR1 is SEHNR and CDR2 is FQNEAQ (reference sequence). V lost 5 bases, J lost 3 bases, and 11 bases lay in between. This CDR3 contains 13 residues. The CDR3 DNA reads TGTGCCAGCAGCCCGGTGGCGTACTACGAGCAGTACTTC. This sequence encodes CASSPVAYYEQYF.

V usage is TRBV11-3 and J usage is TRBJ2-2; 8 bases fit TRBD2. Looked up from germline, CDR1 is SGHNT and CDR2 is YENEEA. J gave up 10 bases and V 3 bases, and 7 bases lay outside the gene matches. This CDR3 is 14 amino acids long. Here the CDR3 reads CASSFSGETKELFF. The CDR3 nucleotides read TGTGCCAGCAGCTTTAGCGGGGAAACGAAGGAGCTGTTTTTT.

This clone was observed once. The genes are TRBV6-5 and TRBJ2-3; perhaps TRBD2 as D (6 bases). Germline V gives CDR1 MNHEY, CDR2 SVGAGI. The CDR3 is 14 residues long. Trimming left V 8 bases short and J 3 bases short, with 15 bases between. The DNA for the CDR3 is TGTGCCAGCGCGAAGGACTATGGGACAGATACGCAGTATTTT. Translating gives CASAKDYGTDTQYF.